Below are 6 T cell receptor beta chains sequenced from a single sample in a study of blood T cell repertoires in COVID-19. The assay was immunoSEQ multiplex PCR, and TCRdb's table has in-frame clones only and misses some. The sample lists over 100,000 clones; about 90% were seen once. The specimen was peripheral blood. These receptor sequences come from a man aged 50-59 years with acute or convalescent COVID-19.

The count of this clone is one. The chain links TRBV6-5 to TRBJ2-7, with D maybe TRBD2 (6 bases). The CDR3 totals 14 residues. The germline V gene encodes CDR1 MNHEY and CDR2 SVGAGI. Trimming left V 2 bases short and J 0 bases short, with 8 bases between. This chain's CDR3 is CASSYGRDSYEQYF. The CDR3 coding sequence is TGTGCCAGCAGTTACGGGCGGGACTCCTACGAGCAGTACTTC.

The gene calls are TRBV5-1 and TRBJ2-1; D might be TRBD1 (6 bases). V was shortened by 4 bases and J by 6 bases, with 14 bases between the two germline ends. Germline CDR1 SGHRS, CDR2 YFSETQ. The CDR3 extends over 14 amino acids. CDR3 residues: CASSRGQGINEQFF. For the CDR3, the DNA is TGCGCCAGCAGCCGGGGTCAGGGGATCAATGAGCAGTTCTTC. The full variable domain, its missing parts supplied by reference TRBV5-1 and TRBJ2-1, is KAGVTQTPRYLIKTRGQQVTLSCSPISGHRSVSWYQQTPGQGLQFLFEYFSETQRNKGNFPGRFSGRQFSNSRSEMNVSTLELGDSALYLCASSRGQGINEQFFGPGTRLTVL.

The CDR3 sequence: CASTPGLAGVYEQYF. The CDR3 DNA reads as TGTGCCAGCACCCCGGGACTAGCGGGAGTATACGAGCAGTACTTC. The rearrangement joins TRBV7-9 to TRBJ2-7, with 14 bases lining up with TRBD2. CDR1 SEHNR and CDR2 FQNEAQ come from the germline V gene (reference sequence). The CDR3 runs 15 residues. V dropped 7 bases and J dropped 4; count of bases not matched to a gene: 6.

The chain uses TRBV5-1 and TRBJ2-1, with 7 bases aligning to TRBD1. CDR1 is SGHRS and CDR2 is YFSETQ in the germline V gene. The CDR3 runs 14 residues. With 2 bases clipped from V and 4 bases from J, the junction kept 3 bases outside the gene matches. CDR3 protein: CASSLGDSYNEQFF. DNA of the CDR3: TGCGCCAGCAGCTTAGGGGACAGTTACAATGAGCAGTTCTTC.

The gene calls are TRBV19 and TRBJ1-3; D unresolved. CDR1 is LNHDA, CDR2 SQIVND, per germline (reference sequence). Trimming stripped 2 bases from V and 4 bases from J, with 12 bases between. CDR3 length: 15 residues. The CDR3 DNA sequence: TGTGCCAGTAGTATACGCCACCGCGCCGGAAACACCATATATTTT. Its translation is CASSIRHRAGNTIYF.

The count of this clone is one. CDR3 coding DNA: TGCAGCGTTTACACGGGGTACGAGCAGTACTTC. This translates into CSVYTGYEQYF. V is TRBV29-1 and J is TRBJ2-7, with D maybe TRBD2 (5 bases). Trimming shortened V by 5 bases and J by 4 bases, and 9 bases separated the two germline ends. Looked up from germline, CDR1 is SQVTM and CDR2 is ANQGSEA. The CDR3 loop spans 11 amino acids.